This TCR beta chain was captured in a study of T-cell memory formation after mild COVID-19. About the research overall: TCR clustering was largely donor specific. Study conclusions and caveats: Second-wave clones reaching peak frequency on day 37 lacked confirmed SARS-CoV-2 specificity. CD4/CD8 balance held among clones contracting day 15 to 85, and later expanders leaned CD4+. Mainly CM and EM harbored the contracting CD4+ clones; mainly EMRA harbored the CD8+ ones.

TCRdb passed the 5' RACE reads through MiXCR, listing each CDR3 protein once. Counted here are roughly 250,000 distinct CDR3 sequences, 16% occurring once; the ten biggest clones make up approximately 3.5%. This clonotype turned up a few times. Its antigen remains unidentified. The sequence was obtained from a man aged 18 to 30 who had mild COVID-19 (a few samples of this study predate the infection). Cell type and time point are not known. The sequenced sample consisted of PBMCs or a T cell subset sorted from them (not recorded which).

CDR3 amino acids: CASSTVPSGELFF. CDR3 coding DNA: TGTGCCAGCAGTACTGTCCCCTCCGGGGAGCTGTTTTTT. This rearrangement joins TRBV2 to TRBJ2-2; D is ambiguous. From germline, CDR1 is SNHLY and CDR2 FYNNEI. V gave up 5 bases and J gave up 6 bases, with 10 bases separating them. The CDR3 contains 13 residues.